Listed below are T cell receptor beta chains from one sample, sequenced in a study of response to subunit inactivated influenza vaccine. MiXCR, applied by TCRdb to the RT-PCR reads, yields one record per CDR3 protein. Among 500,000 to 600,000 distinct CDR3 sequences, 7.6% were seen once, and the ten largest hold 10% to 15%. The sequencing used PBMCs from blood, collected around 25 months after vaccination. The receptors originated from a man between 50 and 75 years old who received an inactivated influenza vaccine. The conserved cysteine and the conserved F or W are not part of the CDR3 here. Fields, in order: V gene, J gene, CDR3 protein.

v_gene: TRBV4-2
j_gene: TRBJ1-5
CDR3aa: ASSQDSGPDQPQH

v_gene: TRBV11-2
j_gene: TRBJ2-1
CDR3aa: ASTLGLGQF

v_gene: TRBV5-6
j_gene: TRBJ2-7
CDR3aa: ASKTGVSYEQY

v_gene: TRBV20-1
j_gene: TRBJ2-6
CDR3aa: SARGNPGANVLT

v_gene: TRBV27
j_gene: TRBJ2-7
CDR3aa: ASSFGQGGVYEQY

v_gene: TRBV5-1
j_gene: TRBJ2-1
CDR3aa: ASTASGGASYNEQF

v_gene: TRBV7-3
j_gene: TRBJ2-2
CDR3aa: ASSLRTSGSVSGELF

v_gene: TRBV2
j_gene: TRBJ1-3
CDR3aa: ASSEQKGDTIY

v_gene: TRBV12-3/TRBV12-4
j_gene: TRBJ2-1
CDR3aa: ASSSPDRGGEQF

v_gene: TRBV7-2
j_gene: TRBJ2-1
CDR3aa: ASSLLAGGLGQF

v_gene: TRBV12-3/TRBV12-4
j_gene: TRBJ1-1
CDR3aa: ASSLRGGPEAF

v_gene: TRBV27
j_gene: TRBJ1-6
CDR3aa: ASKPTAGTGNSPLH

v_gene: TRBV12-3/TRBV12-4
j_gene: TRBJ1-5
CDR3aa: ASSLQTGNQPQH

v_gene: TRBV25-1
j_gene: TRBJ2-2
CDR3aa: ASTGTGWAGELF

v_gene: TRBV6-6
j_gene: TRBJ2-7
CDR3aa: ASSPASSYEQY

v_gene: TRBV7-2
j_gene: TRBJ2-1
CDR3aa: ASSSNRVHEQF

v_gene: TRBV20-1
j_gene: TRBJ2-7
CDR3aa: SAWGLAQTYEQY

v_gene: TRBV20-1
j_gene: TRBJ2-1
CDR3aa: SALRTSGRARNEQF

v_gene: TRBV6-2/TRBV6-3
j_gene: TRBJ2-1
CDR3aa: ASSYSTGRGYNEQF

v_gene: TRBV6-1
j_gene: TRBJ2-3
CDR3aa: ASSKKPSGGTDTQY

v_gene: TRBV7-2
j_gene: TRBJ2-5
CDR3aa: ASSEQETQY

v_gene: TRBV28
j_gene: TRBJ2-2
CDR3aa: ASSLPPGLADGAGELF

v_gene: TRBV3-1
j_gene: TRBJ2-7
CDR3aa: ASSQGWREQY

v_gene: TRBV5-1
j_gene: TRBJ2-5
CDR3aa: ASSLAVAGGQETQY

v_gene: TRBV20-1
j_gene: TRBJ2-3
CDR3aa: SAPKPAADTQY

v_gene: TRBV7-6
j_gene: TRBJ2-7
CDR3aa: ASKGDHEQY

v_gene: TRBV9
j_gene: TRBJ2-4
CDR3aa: ASSVGAGWAKNIQY

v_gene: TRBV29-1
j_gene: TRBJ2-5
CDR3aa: SVEAGPETQY

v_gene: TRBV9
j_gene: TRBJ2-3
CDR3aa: ASSAWTGSTDTQY

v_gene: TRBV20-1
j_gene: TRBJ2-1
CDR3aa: SAQGLAGGSYNEQF

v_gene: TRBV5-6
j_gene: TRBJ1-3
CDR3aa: ASSDPEGLGNTIY

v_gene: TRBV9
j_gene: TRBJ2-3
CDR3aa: ASSGGPRGPFADTQY

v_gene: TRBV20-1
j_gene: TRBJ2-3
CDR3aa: SANPSGLAGTDTQY

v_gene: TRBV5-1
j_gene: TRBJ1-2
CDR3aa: ASSLDVGQIYT

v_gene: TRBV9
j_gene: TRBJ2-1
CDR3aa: ASSVGTGGSYNEQF

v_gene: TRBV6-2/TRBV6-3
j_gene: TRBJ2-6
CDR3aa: ASSYVVGSISGANVLT

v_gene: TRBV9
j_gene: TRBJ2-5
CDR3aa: ASSVVASSETQY

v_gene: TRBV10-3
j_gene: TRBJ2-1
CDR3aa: ALSSGTGTGEQF

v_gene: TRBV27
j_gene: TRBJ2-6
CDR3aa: ASSYTGGAGGANVLT

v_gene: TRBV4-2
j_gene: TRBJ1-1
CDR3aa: ASSQDSRRAF